A selection of T cell receptor beta chains follows, all from one sample in a study of T cell changes during pregnancy in multiple sclerosis. Generated by immunoSEQ multiplex PCR, the TCRdb table keeps only in-frame clones and is missing some. The sample records 40,000 to 55,000 clones, around 94% being singletons. Sequenced material: CD4+ T cells from peripheral blood mononuclear cells, taken in the third trimester of pregnancy. All receptors come from a female donor with multiple sclerosis, enrolled in a pregnancy study. Each CDR3 is given with its conserved first and last residue. A D gene is named only where the DNA matches it firmly. Rows give clone size only sometimes, using once, few, many, or a class for an expanded clone.

j_call | v_call | d_call | clone_size | cdr3_aa | cdr3_nt
TRBJ1-5 | TRBV7-2 | TRBD1 | - | CASSADRVQPQHF | TGTGCCAGCAGCGCGGACAGGGTCCAGCCCCAGCATTTT
TRBJ2-7 | TRBV10-3 | - | few | CAISGRTGPGGEQYF | TGTGCCATCAGTGGGCGGACAGGGCCGGGAGGCGAGCAGTACTTC
TRBJ2-3 | TRBV7-6 | - | - | CASSLLVASGTDTQYF | TGTGCCAGCAGCTTGCTGGTTGCGTCAGGGACAGATACGCAGTATTTT
TRBJ2-2 | TRBV7-8 | TRBD1 | - | CATLQGATGELFF | TGTGCCACATTACAGGGGGCGACCGGGGAGCTGTTTTTT
TRBJ2-1 | TRBV6-4 | TRBD1 | - | CASSDQGESYNEQFF | TGTGCCAGCAGTGATCAGGGGGAGTCCTACAATGAGCAGTTCTTC
TRBJ1-2 | TRBV7-9 | - | - | CASSFGEGHYGYTF | TGTGCCAGCAGCTTTGGAGAGGGTCACTATGGCTACACCTTC
TRBJ2-1 | TRBV9 | - | - | CASSVGGGDRRSVYNEQFF | TGTGCCAGCAGCGTAGGAGGGGGGGACAGGAGGTCGGTCTACAATGAGCAGTTCTTC
TRBJ1-2 | TRBV6-1 | - | - | CASSGLGGQGRGYTF | TGTGCCAGCAGTGGGCTTGGGGGCCAGGGACGAGGCTACACCTTC
TRBJ1-5 | TRBV29-1 | TRBD1 | - | CSVLGQGAGLSNQPQHF | TGCAGCGTGTTGGGACAGGGGGCTGGACTTAGCAATCAGCCCCAGCATTTT
TRBJ1-6 | TRBV7-3 | TRBD1 | - | CASSLQGANSPLHF | TGTGCCAGCAGCTTACAGGGGGCGAATTCACCCCTCCACTTT
TRBJ1-2 | TRBV6-6 | TRBD1 | - | CASSYSVRDRDHGYTF | TGTGCCAGCAGTTACTCCGTGCGGGACAGGGATCATGGCTACACCTTC
TRBJ2-7 | TRBV7-2 | TRBD2 | - | CASSFSGGALQYF | TGTGCCAGCAGCTTCAGCGGGGGGGCCTTGCAGTACTTC
TRBJ2-7 | TRBV2 | - | - | CASSEMSPGEQYF | TGTGCCAGCAGTGAAATGTCGCCGGGCGAGCAGTACTTC
TRBJ1-1 | TRBV6-4 | - | once | CASSEEGVGTEAFF | TGTGCCAGCAGTGAAGAGGGCGTAGGCACTGAAGCTTTCTTT
TRBJ1-3 | TRBV6-5 | - | once | CASSPGGRGRNTIYF | TGTGCCAGCAGTCCCGGCGGCAGGGGACGAAACACCATATATTTT
TRBJ2-5 | TRBV15 | - | - | CATSRAFLETQYF | TGTGCCACCAGCAGAGCCTTCTTAGAGACCCAGTACTTC
TRBJ1-5 | TRBV19 | TRBD1 | - | CASSIGQGFHF | TGTGCCAGTAGTATCGGACAGGGCTTTCATTTT
TRBJ1-3 | TRBV9 | - | few | CASSVSLTNSGNTIYF | TGTGCCAGCAGCGTAAGCCTCACCAACTCTGGAAACACCATATATTTT
TRBJ1-6 | TRBV10-3 | - | - | CAGGGSYNSPLHF | TGTGCCGGGGGGGGCTCCTATAATTCACCCCTCCACTTT
TRBJ1-2 | TRBV19 | TRBD1 | - | CASSDREIWSYGYTF | TGTGCCAGTAGTGACAGGGAAATCTGGAGCTATGGCTACACCTTC
TRBJ1-5 | TRBV5-5 | TRBD1 | - | CASSRTGISNQPQHF | TGTGCCAGCAGCAGGACAGGGATTAGCAATCAGCCCCAGCATTTT
TRBJ1-3 | TRBV7-2 | TRBD1 | - | CASSRQGSGNTIYF | TGTGCCAGCAGCCGACAGGGCTCTGGAAACACCATATATTTT
TRBJ1-1 | TRBV4-3 | - | - | CASSQVPGVAEAFF | TGCGCCAGCAGCCAAGTTCCAGGGGTCGCTGAAGCTTTCTTT
TRBJ1-2 | TRBV4-2 | TRBD1 | once | CASSETGTGGTGYGYTF | TGTGCCAGCAGCGAAACGGGGACAGGGGGCACGGGCTATGGCTACACCTTC
TRBJ2-2 | TRBV7-2 | - | - | CASSNGQNTGELFF | TGTGCCAGCAGCAACGGACAGAACACCGGGGAGCTGTTTTTT
TRBJ2-3 | TRBV27 | - | - | CASRYGGTDTQYF | TGTGCCAGCAGGTACGGGGGCACAGATACGCAGTATTTT
TRBJ2-5 | TRBV11-1 | TRBD2 | - | CASSPVGGQETQYF | TGTGCCAGCAGCCCGGTCGGGGGGCAAGAGACCCAGTACTTC
TRBJ1-2 | TRBV19 | TRBD1 | - | CASLDRGTFGYGYTF | TGTGCCAGCTTGGACAGGGGGACTTTTGGCTATGGCTACACCTTC
TRBJ1-2 | TRBV5-5 | - | - | CASSSLQGGYGYTF | TGTGCCAGCAGCTCCTTACAGGGCGGGTATGGCTACACCTTC
TRBJ1-2 | TRBV6-1 | - | - | CASSEAPRRGNYGYTF | TGTGCCAGCAGTGAAGCCCCTAGGAGGGGTAACTATGGCTACACCTTC
TRBJ1-2 | TRBV30 | - | - | CAWSGRAHNYGYTF | TGTGCCTGGAGTGGCAGGGCCCATAACTATGGCTACACCTTC
TRBJ1-6 | TRBV19 | - | - | CASSTGVGNSPLHF | TGTGCCAGTAGTACAGGGGTGGGTAATTCACCCCTCCACTTT
TRBJ1-5 | TRBV7-2 | - | - | CASSSGMRYQPQHF | TGTGCCAGCAGCTCGGGGATGAGGTATCAGCCCCAGCATTTT
TRBJ1-6 | TRBV7-6 | - | - | CASSLRQNSPLHF | TGTGCCAGCAGCTTGAGACAGAATTCACCCCTCCACTTT
TRBJ2-1 | TRBV7-3 | TRBD2 | - | CASSLTPTSGAYNEQFF | TGTGCCAGCAGCTTAACCCCGACTAGCGGGGCTTACAATGAGCAGTTCTTC
TRBJ1-3 | TRBV11-2 | - | - | CASSLDSRSRNTIYF | TGTGCCAGCAGCTTAGATTCGAGATCACGAAACACCATATATTTT
TRBJ2-7 | TRBV6-1 | TRBD1 | - | CASSKTGVGEQYF | TGTGCCAGCAGCAAGACAGGGGTCGGCGAGCAGTACTTC
TRBJ2-1 | TRBV5-4 | - | - | CASSDVNPRVYNEQFF | TGTGCCAGCAGCGATGTGAACCCCCGGGTTTACAATGAGCAGTTCTTC
TRBJ2-2 | TRBV30 | TRBD1 | - | CAWIMGDSVIVNTGELFF | TGTGCCTGGATAATGGGGGACAGCGTAATTGTTAACACCGGGGAGCTGTTTTTT
TRBJ2-3 | TRBV7-6 | TRBD2 | - | CASSFRGLAGGKADTQYF | TGTGCCAGCAGCTTTAGAGGACTAGCGGGGGGCAAGGCGGATACGCAGTATTTT
TRBJ1-3 | TRBV7-9 | - | - | CASSSTIGGTIYF | TGTGCCAGCAGCTCAACAATCGGCGGCACCATATATTTT